Presented here are 10 T cell receptor beta chains from one specimen sequenced in a study of cytomegalovirus exposure and HLA in healthy donors. Use of 60 Vbeta and 13 Jbeta primers characterized the PCR. Measured with immunoSEQ multiplex PCR; TCRdb has only the in-frame clones, and not every one. The sample carries roughly 89,000 clones, 65% to 80% recorded once. Source material: PBMCs. The source is a man aged 25 to 45 in good health and CMV-seropositive.

The rearrangement joins TRBV2 to TRBJ2-7; tentative D call: TRBD1 (6 bases). Germline V gives CDR1 SNHLY, CDR2 FYNNEI. The CDR3 contains 15 residues. Trimming pared 6 bases from V and 1 base from J, leaving 16 bases between. The CDR3 region has the DNA TGTGCCAGCAGGCGCCGGGACACTAGTTCCTACGAGCAGTACTTC. It translates to CASRRRDTSSYEQYF.

This clone was recorded a few times. The chain has TRBV4-1 and TRBJ2-1, with D unresolved. The CDR3 runs 12 residues. Looked up from germline, CDR1 is MGHRA and CDR2 is YSYEKL. V lost 1 base to trimming and J lost 6 bases, with 4 bases between them. In nucleotides, the CDR3 is TGCGCCAGCAGCCAAGTATTCAATGAGCAGTTCTTC. This sequence encodes CASSQVFNEQFF.

CDR3 amino acids: CASTRNRGPGANVLTF. The CDR3 DNA sequence: TGTGCCAGCACCCGGAACAGGGGGCCTGGGGCCAACGTCCTGACTTTC. The chain has TRBV9 and TRBJ2-6, with 9 bases identical to TRBD1. V lost 6 bases to trimming and J lost 2 bases; unmatched junction nucleotides: 6. The CDR3 is 16 amino acids. Germline CDR1 is SGDLS and CDR2 is YYNGEE.

This clone showed up just a few times. The V call is TRBV2, the J call TRBJ1-6; D remains unclear. The CDR3 consists of 15 residues. Germline values: CDR1 SNHLY, CDR2 FYNNEI. Trimming stripped 6 bases from V and 7 bases from J, with 16 bases between. CDR3 loop: CASRAREAANSPLHF. Written as DNA, the CDR3 is TGTGCCAGCAGGGCCCGGGAGGCGGCGAATTCACCCCTCCACTTT.

A single count supports this clone. The V call is TRBV4-2, the J call TRBJ1-4; D gene uncertain. The V gene lost 3 bases and the J gene lost 3 bases, with 14 bases spanning the gap. This CDR3 has 16 amino acids. Germline CDR1 reads LGHNA; CDR2 reads YNFKEQ. In DNA form, the CDR3 reads TGTGCCAGCAGCCAGGGCTCAACGGAAGCTAATGAAAAACTGTTTTTT. This gives the protein CASSQGSTEANEKLFF.

The V and J genes are TRBV5-1 and TRBJ1-4, with 11 bases aligning to TRBD1. Per germline, CDR1 SGHRS and CDR2 YFSETQ. Losses at the gene ends were 4 bases for V and 8 bases for J; bases not matched to a gene: 7. The CDR3 is 15 amino acids. CDR3 in amino acids: CASSGGTGGGEKLFF. CDR3 sequence (DNA): TGCGCCAGCAGCGGGGGGACAGGGGGAGGAGAAAAACTGTTTTTT.

The chain uses TRBV6-1 and TRBJ1-1; no definite D call. The CDR3 covers 14 residues. In germline, CDR1 is MNHNS, CDR2 SASEGT. The V end was cut by 6 bases, the J end by 4 bases, with 15 bases between. In DNA, the CDR3 is TGTGCCAGCAGGCCTATGGATGAGGGCACTGAAGCTTTCTTT. Amino acid sequence: CASRPMDEGTEAFF.

This clone has only a few counts. This chain uses TRBV2 with TRBJ2-1; tentatively, D is TRBD2 (6 bases). This CDR3 has 11 residues. Looked up from germline, CDR1 is SNHLY and CDR2 is FYNNEI. Trimming removed 2 bases from V and 12 bases from J, with 8 bases in between. CDR3 nucleotide sequence: TGTGCCAGCAGTGAACAGGGAGGGCAGTTCTTC. This gives the protein CASSEQGGQFF.

This chain joins TRBV6-1 and TRBJ1-4; D uncertain. The CDR3 runs to 14 residues. V was clipped by 2 bases and J by 5 bases, with 9 bases between them. Germline V gene sequence: CDR1 MNHNS, CDR2 SASEGT. The chain's CDR3 is CASSEMTWNEKLFF. The CDR3 DNA reads TGTGCCAGCAGTGAAATGACATGGAATGAAAAACTGTTTTTT.

This sequence joins TRBV4-3 and TRBJ2-1, with 11 bases aligning to TRBD1. Trimming at V came to 0 bases and at J to 4 bases, leaving 14 bases not matched to a gene. From germline, CDR1 is LGHNA and CDR2 YSLEER. The CDR3 spans 20 residues. For the CDR3, the DNA is TGCGCCAGCAGCCAAGATTTATTAAGATTCCGGGACAGGGGGTACAATGAGCAGTTCTTC. This gives the protein CASSQDLLRFRDRGYNEQFF.